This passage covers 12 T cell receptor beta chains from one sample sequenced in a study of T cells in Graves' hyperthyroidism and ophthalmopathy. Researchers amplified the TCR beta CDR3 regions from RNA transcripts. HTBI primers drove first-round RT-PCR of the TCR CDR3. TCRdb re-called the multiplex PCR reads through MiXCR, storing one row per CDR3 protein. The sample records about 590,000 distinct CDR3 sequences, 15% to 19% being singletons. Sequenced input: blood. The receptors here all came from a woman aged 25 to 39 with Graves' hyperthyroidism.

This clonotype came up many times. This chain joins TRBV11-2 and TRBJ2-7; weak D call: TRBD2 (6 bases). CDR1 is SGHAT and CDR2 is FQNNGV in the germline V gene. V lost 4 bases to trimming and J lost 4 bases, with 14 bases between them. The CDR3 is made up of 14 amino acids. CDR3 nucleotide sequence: TGTGCCAGCAGCTCGGGACTGGATTTGTACGAGCAGTACTTC. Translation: CASSSGLDLYEQYF.

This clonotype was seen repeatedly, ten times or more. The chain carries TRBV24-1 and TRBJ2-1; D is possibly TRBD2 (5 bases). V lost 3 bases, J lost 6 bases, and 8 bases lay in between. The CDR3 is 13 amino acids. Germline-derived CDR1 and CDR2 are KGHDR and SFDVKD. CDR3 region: CATSDRRGNEQFF. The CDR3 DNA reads TGTGCCACCAGTGATCGACGGGGCAATGAGCAGTTCTTC.

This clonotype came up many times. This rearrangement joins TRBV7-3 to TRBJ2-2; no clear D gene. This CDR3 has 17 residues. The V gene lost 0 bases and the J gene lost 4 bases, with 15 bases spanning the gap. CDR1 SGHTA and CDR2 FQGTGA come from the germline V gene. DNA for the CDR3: TGTGCCAGCAGCTTAACCATGGCCAGGACCGGCACCGGGGAGCTGTTTTTT. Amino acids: CASSLTMARTGTGELFF. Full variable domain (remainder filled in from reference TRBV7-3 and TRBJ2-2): GAGVSQTPSNKVTEKGKYVELRCDPISGHTALYWYRQSLGQGPEFLIYFQGTGAADDSGLPNDRFFAVRPEGSVSTLKIQRTERGDSAVYLCASSLTMARTGTGELFFGEGSRLTVL.

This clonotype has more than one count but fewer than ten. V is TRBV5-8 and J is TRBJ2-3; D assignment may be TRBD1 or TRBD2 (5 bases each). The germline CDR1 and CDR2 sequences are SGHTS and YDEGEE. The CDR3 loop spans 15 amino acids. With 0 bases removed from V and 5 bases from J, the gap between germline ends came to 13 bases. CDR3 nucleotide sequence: TGTGCCAGCAGCTTGGTGGGACGGGTGGAAGATACGCAGTATTTT. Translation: CASSLVGRVEDTQYF.

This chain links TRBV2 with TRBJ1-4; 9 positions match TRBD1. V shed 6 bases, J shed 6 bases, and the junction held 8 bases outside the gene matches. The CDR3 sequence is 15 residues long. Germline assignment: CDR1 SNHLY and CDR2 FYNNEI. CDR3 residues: CASSRTGAWDEKLFF. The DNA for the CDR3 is TGTGCCAGCAGCCGGACAGGGGCTTGGGATGAAAAACTGTTTTTT.

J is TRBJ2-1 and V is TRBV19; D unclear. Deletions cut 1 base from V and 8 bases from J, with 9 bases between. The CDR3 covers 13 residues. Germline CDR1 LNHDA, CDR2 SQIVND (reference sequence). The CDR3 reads CASSIAPWDEQFF. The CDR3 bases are TGTGCCAGTAGTATAGCCCCCTGGGATGAGCAGTTCTTC. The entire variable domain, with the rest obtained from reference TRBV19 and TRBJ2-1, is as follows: DGGITQSPKYLFRKEGQNVTLSCEQNLNHDAMYWYRQDPGQGLRLIYYSQIVNDFQKGDIAEGYSVSREKKESFPLTVTSAQKNPTAFYLCASSIAPWDEQFFGPGTRLTVL.

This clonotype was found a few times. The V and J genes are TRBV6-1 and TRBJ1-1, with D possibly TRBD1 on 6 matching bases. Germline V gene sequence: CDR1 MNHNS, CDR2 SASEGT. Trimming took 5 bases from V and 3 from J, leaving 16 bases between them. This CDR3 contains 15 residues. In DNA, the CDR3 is TGTGCCAGCAGTCCAACAGGGAGTTTGGACACTGAAGCTTTCTTT. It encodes CASSPTGSLDTEAFF.

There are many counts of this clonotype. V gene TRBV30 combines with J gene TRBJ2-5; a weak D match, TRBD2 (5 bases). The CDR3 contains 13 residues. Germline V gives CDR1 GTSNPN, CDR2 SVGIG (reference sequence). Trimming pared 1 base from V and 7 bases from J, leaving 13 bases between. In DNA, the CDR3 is TGTGCCTGGAGTGAGGGCCTAGCTGGGACCCAGTACTTC. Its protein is CAWSEGLAGTQYF.

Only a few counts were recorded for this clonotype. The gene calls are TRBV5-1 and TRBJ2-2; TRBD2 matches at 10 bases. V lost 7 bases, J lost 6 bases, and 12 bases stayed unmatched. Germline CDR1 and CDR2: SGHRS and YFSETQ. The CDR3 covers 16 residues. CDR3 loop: CASSPLAGESAGELFF. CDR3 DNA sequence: TGCGCCAGCTCCCCTCTAGCGGGAGAAAGCGCCGGGGAGCTGTTTTTT. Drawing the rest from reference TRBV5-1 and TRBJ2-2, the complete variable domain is KAGVTQTPRYLIKTRGQQVTLSCSPISGHRSVSWYQQTPGQGLQFLFEYFSETQRNKGNFPGRFSGRQFSNSRSEMNVSTLELGDSALYLCASSPLAGESAGELFFGEGSRLTVL.

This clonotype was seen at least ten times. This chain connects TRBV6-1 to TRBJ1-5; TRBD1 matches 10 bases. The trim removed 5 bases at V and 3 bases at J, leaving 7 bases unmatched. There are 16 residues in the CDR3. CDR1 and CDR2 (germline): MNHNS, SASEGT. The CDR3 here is CASSTGTGAPNQPQHF. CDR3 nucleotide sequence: TGTGCCAGCAGTACCGGGACAGGGGCCCCCAATCAGCCCCAGCATTTT.

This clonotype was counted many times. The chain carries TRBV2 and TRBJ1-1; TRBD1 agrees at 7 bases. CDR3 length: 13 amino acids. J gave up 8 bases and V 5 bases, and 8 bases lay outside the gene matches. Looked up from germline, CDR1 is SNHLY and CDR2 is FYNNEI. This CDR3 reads CASSFPGQIEAFF. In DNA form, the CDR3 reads TGTGCCAGCAGTTTTCCGGGACAGATCGAAGCTTTCTTT.

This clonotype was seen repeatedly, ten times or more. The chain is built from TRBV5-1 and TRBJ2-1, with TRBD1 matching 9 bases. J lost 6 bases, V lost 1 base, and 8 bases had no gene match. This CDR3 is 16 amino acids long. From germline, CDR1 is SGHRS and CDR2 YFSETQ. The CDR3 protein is CASSLLPQGAVNEQFF. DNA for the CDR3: TGCGCCAGCAGCTTGCTGCCACAGGGGGCGGTCAATGAGCAGTTCTTC.